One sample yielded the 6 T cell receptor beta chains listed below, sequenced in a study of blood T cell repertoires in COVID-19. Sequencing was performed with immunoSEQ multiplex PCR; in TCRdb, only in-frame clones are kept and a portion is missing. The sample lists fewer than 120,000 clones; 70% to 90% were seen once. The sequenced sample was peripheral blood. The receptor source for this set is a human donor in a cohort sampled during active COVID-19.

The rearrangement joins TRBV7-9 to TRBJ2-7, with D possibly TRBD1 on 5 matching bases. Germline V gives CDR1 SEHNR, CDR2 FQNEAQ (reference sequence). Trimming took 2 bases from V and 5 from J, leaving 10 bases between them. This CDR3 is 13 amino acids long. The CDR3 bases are TGTGCCAGCAGCTTAAATAGCAGGGACGAGCAGTACTTC. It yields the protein CASSLNSRDEQYF. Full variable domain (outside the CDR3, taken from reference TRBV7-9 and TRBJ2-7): DTGVSQNPRHKITKRGQNVTFRCDPISEHNRLYWYRQTLGQGPEFLTYFQNEAQLEKSRLLSDRFSAERPKGSFSTLEIQRTEQGDSAMYLCASSLNSRDEQYFGPGTRLTVT.

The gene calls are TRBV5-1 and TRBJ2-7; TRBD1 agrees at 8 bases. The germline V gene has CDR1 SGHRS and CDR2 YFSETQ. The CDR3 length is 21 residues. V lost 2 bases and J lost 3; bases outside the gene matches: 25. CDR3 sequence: CASSLRPQGVENRPQNYEQYF. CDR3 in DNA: TGCGCCAGCAGCTTACGTCCACAGGGGGTAGAGAACCGTCCACAGAACTACGAGCAGTACTTC.

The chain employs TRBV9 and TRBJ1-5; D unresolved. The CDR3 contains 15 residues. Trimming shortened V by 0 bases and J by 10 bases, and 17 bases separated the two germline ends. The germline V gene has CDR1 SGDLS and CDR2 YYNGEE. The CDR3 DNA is TGTGCCAGCAGCGTAGGTTGGCGGGTGGGTCATCCCCAGCATTTT. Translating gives CASSVGWRVGHPQHF.

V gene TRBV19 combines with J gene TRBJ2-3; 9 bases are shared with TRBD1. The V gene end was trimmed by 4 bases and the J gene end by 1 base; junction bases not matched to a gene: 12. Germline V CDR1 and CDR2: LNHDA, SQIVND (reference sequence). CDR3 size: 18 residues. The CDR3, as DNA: TGTGCCAGTAGTACGCCATCCGGGACAGGGATCGGCACAGATACGCAGTATTTT. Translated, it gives CASSTPSGTGIGTDTQYF.

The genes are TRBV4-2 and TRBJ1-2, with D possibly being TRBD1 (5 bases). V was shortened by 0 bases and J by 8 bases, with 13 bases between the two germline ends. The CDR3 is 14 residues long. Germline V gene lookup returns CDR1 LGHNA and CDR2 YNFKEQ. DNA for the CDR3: TGTGCCAGCAGCCAAGAGGCAGGTTCAGGGGGCTACACCTTC. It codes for CASSQEAGSGGYTF.

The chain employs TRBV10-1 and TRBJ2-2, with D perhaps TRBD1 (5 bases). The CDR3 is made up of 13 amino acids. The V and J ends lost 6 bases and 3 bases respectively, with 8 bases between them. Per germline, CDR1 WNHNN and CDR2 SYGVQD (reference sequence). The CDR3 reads CASSATDTGELFF. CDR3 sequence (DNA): TGCGCCAGCAGCGCGACAGACACCGGGGAGCTGTTTTTT.